There are a few counts of the clone carrying this T cell receptor beta chain. What it binds is not known. One entry per CDR3 protein, called by TCRdb with MiXCR from the RT-PCR reads. The sample lists 500,000 or so distinct CDR3 sequences, about 10% occurring once. CDR3 size: 15 residues. Germline V gene sequence: CDR1 SGDLS, CDR2 YYNGEE. The V end was cut by 0 bases, the J end by 5 bases, with 12 bases between. The data are from a study of response to subunit inactivated influenza vaccine. Regarding the study as a whole: The authors put forward the suggestion that each seasonal influenza vaccination may bring in only a limited number of new T cells.

The clonotype comes from a man aged 45-65 years who received an inactivated influenza vaccine. Sequenced here: PBMCs from blood, sampled roughly 47 days after vaccination. The rearrangement links TRBV9 to TRBJ1-5, with D uncertain. CDR3 bases: TGTGCCAGCAGCGTAGATTTCAGCCCTTATCAGCCCCAGCATTTT. The encoded protein is CASSVDFSPYQPQHF.